This entry describes one TCR beta chain. Its antigen is unknown. The data are from a study of cytomegalovirus exposure and HLA in healthy donors. Study-wide context: An analysis done earlier identified almost 120 million unique TCR beta sequences from around 180 million T cells.

The CDR3 consists of 12 residues. Per germline, CDR1 MDHEN and CDR2 SYDVKM. After removal of 10 bases from V and 8 bases from J, the junction contained 7 bases not matched to a gene. Primers: 60 Vbeta forward and 13 Jbeta reverse. This table comes from immunoSEQ multiplex PCR, and its TCRdb copy is limited to in-frame clones, with some not included. The sample has 130,000 to 150,000 clones, 78% seen once. Overall study results and limits: Trimming of TCR beta V- and J-genes showed a link, identified in a later analysis, to a missense DCLRE1C variant. Sequencing artifact likely explains a cluster of highly shared sequence variants.

The V call is TRBV28, the J call TRBJ1-4; the match to TRBD1 covers 7 bases. This TCR was sampled from a middle-aged man in good health and CMV-seropositive. Sequenced: PBMCs. The CDR3 DNA reads as TGTGCCACCACCACAGGGGTCGAAAAACTGTTTTTT. It yields the protein CATTTGVEKLFF.